The clone carrying this T cell receptor (beta chain) was counted between two and nine times. What it binds is not known. This record belongs to a study of molecular identifiers for immune sequencing clone quantification. Points from the study as a whole: Highly expanded clone sizes could be underestimated by identical TCR molecules that share a barcode. Among approximately 1 million naive cells, as was reported, spiked Jurkat TCR RNA from one cell was detectable. Whereas naive cells kept under 1% of molecules in clones above 20 RNA copies, such clones held over 97% in effectors.

The CDR3 is made up of 14 amino acids. CDR1 is SGHKS, CDR2 YYEKEE, per germline (reference sequence). Trimming cost V 3 bases and J 3 bases, with 13 bases left between them. With listed TCR primers and previously described methods, bulk TCR libraries were prepared. Using its own MiXCR run on the PCR reads, TCRdb lists one record per CDR3 protein. The table shows 90,000 or so distinct CDR3 sequences, with 20% to 30% occurring only once. The chain links TRBV5-5 to TRBJ2-7, with D tentatively TRBD1 or TRBD2 (5 bases each). What was sequenced was naive CD8+ T cells from blood, with Jurkat cell RNA spiked in. As for subset: FACS-sorted CD8+CD4-CCR7+CD45RA+ naive T cells. The source of this sequence is a human donor in good health. Some libraries in this study had Jurkat cell RNA spiked in. CDR3 sequence reads: CASSWGSEFYEQYF. The CDR3 DNA follows: TGTGCCAGCAGCTGGGGGTCGGAGTTCTACGAGCAGTACTTC.